Below, 9 T cell receptor beta chains from the same sample are listed, as sequenced in a study of cytomegalovirus exposure and HLA in healthy donors. The PCR used 60 Vbeta and 13 Jbeta primers. Sequencing was performed with immunoSEQ multiplex PCR; in TCRdb, only in-frame clones are kept and a portion is missing. This listing includes 90,000 to 130,000 clones. The sequenced material came from PBMCs. The receptors come from a man aged 25-45 years in good health and CMV-seronegative.

The chain is built from TRBV5-4 and TRBJ2-5; 11 bases match TRBD2. Germline values: CDR1 SGHNT, CDR2 YYREEE (reference sequence). CDR3 size: 16 residues. J was trimmed by 1 base and V by 0 bases; bases with no gene match: 2. CDR3 nucleotide sequence: TGTGCCAGCAGCTTGGGACTAGCGGGGTTCCAAGAGACCCAGTACTTC. Its translation: CASSLGLAGFQETQYF. The complete variable domain, with remaining parts taken from reference TRBV5-4 and TRBJ2-5, reads ETGVTQSPTHLIKTRGQQVTLRCSSQSGHNTVSWYQQALGQGPQFIFQYYREEENGRGNFPPRFSGLQFPNYSSELNVNALELDDSALYLCASSLGLAGFQETQYFGPGTRLLVL.

CDR3 region: CASSTDRGLENTIYF. The CDR3 DNA reads TGTGCCAGTAGTACCGACAGGGGGCTCGAAAACACCATATATTTT. The V and J genes are TRBV19 and TRBJ1-3, with 10 bases lining up with TRBD1. V was pared by 4 bases and J by 6 bases, with 6 bases of the junction left unmatched. The germline gives CDR1 LNHDA, CDR2 SQIVND (reference sequence). This CDR3 comprises 15 residues.

The V gene is TRBV2, the J gene TRBJ2-2; D perhaps matches TRBD1 (6 bases). The CDR3 spans 14 residues. CDR1 and CDR2 from the germline V gene are SNHLY and FYNNEI. Trimming removed 4 bases at V and 6 bases at J, with 12 bases between. The CDR3 is CASSGQGIPGELFF. The CDR3 DNA follows: TGTGCCAGCAGTGGGCAGGGGATTCCCGGGGAGCTGTTTTTT.

This chain links TRBV4-1 with TRBJ2-7; D remains ambiguous. With 1 base removed from V and 7 bases from J, the gap between germline ends came to 11 bases. There are 13 residues in the CDR3. Looked up from germline, CDR1 is MGHRA and CDR2 is YSYEKL. The CDR3 coding sequence is TGCGCCAGCAGCCAAGCCGGCCCAGCGGAGCAGTACTTC. Protein sequence: CASSQAGPAEQYF.

The rearrangement links TRBV28 to TRBJ1-6; 7 bases are a match to TRBD1. The trim removed 8 bases at V and 7 bases at J, leaving 8 bases unmatched. Germline V gene lookup returns CDR1 MDHEN and CDR2 SYDVKM. The CDR3 spans 14 residues. CDR3 DNA: TGTGCCAGCCTCCAGGGGGTCTACAATTCACCCCTCCACTTT. Encoded protein: CASLQGVYNSPLHF.

V is TRBV28 and J is TRBJ1-3, with D perhaps TRBD1 (6 bases). Trimming took 7 bases from V and 5 from J, leaving 15 bases between them. The CDR3 spans 14 residues. From germline, CDR1 is MDHEN and CDR2 SYDVKM. In DNA form, the CDR3 reads TGTGCCAGCACCCCGGGAGGGGGGAGAAACACCATATATTTT. As protein: CASTPGGGRNTIYF. Drawing the rest from reference TRBV28 and TRBJ1-3, the complete variable domain is DVKVTQSSRYLVKRTGEKVFLECVQDMDHENMFWYRQDPGLGLRLIYFSYDVKMKEKGDIPEGYSVSREKKERFSLILESASTNQTSMYLCASTPGGGRNTIYFGEGSWLTVV.

The chain carries TRBV6-5 and TRBJ2-1, with 10 bases fitting TRBD2. The CDR3 is made up of 14 amino acids. The ends lost 7 bases at V and 6 bases at J; junction bases unmatched: 6. Germline values: CDR1 MNHEY, CDR2 SVGAGI. The CDR3 spells CASNGAGGLNEQFF. CDR3 nucleotides: TGTGCCAGCAATGGAGCGGGGGGGCTCAATGAGCAGTTCTTC.

The J gene is TRBJ2-3, the V gene TRBV4-2, with 7 bases lining up with TRBD2. Trimming took 4 bases from V and 6 from J; bases not matched to a gene: 13. Germline CDR1 is LGHNA and CDR2 is YNFKEQ. CDR3 length: 16 residues. For the CDR3, the DNA is TGTGCCAGCAGCCTCTCGAGCTCCCACGGGGGGGATACGCAGTATTTT. Protein: CASSLSSSHGGDTQYF.

The chain joins TRBV7-2 to TRBJ1-2; possibly TRBD1 for D (5 bases). Germline V gives CDR1 SGHTA, CDR2 FQGNSA. The CDR3 runs 15 residues. The V and J ends lost 4 bases and 7 bases respectively, with 19 bases between them. CDR3 sequence (DNA): TGTGCCAGCAGCTCGGACTCCGGGACTGGGGCTGGCTACACCTTC. The encoded protein is CASSSDSGTGAGYTF.